This is a list of T cell receptor beta chains from one sample in a study of prognosis after radiotherapy for stage I lung cancer. MiXCR was run by TCRdb on the multiplex PCR reads, yielding one entry per CDR3 protein. The sample shows fewer than 65,000 distinct CDR3 sequences, less than 35% of them seen only once. Sequencing was performed on PBMCs, taken before or after stereotactic body radiation therapy (not recorded which). Receptor source: a donor aged 50 or older with non-small cell lung cancer. CDR3s include the opening cysteine and the closing phenylalanine or tryptophan. The D gene is left open where the match is weak. Not every row has a clone size; where given, it reads once, few, many or a size class.

V gene: TRBV6-1
D gene: TRBD1
clone size: many
J gene: TRBJ1-2
CDR3 protein: CASKDRERGGYTF
CDR3 DNA: TGTGCCAGCAAGGACAGGGAGAGAGGTGGCTACACCTTC

V gene: TRBV6-1
D gene: .
clone size: many
J gene: TRBJ2-1
CDR3 protein: CASSTNRELQFF
CDR3 DNA: TGTGCCAGCAGTACCAACAGGGAGCTACAGTTCTTC

V gene: TRBV11-2
D gene: TRBD2
clone size: .
J gene: TRBJ2-5
CDR3 protein: CASSFGTSGSQETQYF
CDR3 DNA: TGTGCCAGCAGCTTCGGGACTAGCGGATCCCAAGAGACCCAGTACTTC

V gene: TRBV30
D gene: .
clone size: .
J gene: TRBJ2-3
CDR3 protein: CAWSPRTDAQYF
CDR3 DNA: TGTGCCTGGAGTCCCAGGACAGATGCGCAGTATTTT

V gene: TRBV7-8
D gene: TRBD2
clone size: many
J gene: TRBJ2-1
CDR3 protein: CASSLKRERFNEQFF
CDR3 DNA: TGTGCCAGCAGCTTGAAGCGGGAGCGGTTCAATGAGCAGTTCTTC

V gene: TRBV9
D gene: .
clone size: many
J gene: TRBJ2-1
CDR3 protein: CASSNSGSSYNEQFF
CDR3 DNA: TGTGCCAGCAGCAATAGCGGAAGCTCCTACAATGAGCAGTTCTTC

V gene: TRBV6-1
D gene: TRBD2
clone size: .
J gene: TRBJ2-6
CDR3 protein: CASSLLAGSGANVLTF
CDR3 DNA: TGTGCCAGCAGCCTCCTAGCGGGCTCTGGGGCCAACGTCCTGACTTTC

V gene: TRBV7-2
D gene: TRBD1
clone size: many
J gene: TRBJ1-2
CDR3 protein: CASSLGLAGGAGYTF
CDR3 DNA: TGTGCCAGCAGCTTAGGGTTGGCAGGGGGCGCAGGCTACACCTTC

V gene: TRBV7-3
D gene: .
clone size: many
J gene: TRBJ2-1
CDR3 protein: CASSLTSGNNEQFF
CDR3 DNA: TGTGCCAGCAGCTTAACTAGCGGAAACAATGAGCAGTTCTTC

V gene: TRBV6-1
D gene: .
clone size: .
J gene: TRBJ1-6
CDR3 protein: CASVQYRDNSPLHF
CDR3 DNA: TGCGCCAGCGTGCAGTACAGAGATAATTCACCCCTCCACTTT

V gene: TRBV5-1
D gene: .
clone size: many
J gene: TRBJ2-2
CDR3 protein: CASSSDPLAGELFF
CDR3 DNA: TGCGCCAGCAGCTCAGACCCATTAGCCGGGGAGCTGTTTTTT

V gene: TRBV3-1
D gene: TRBD2
clone size: many
J gene: TRBJ2-7
CDR3 protein: CASSPASGAYEQYF
CDR3 DNA: TGTGCCAGCAGCCCGGCTAGCGGGGCCTACGAGCAGTACTTC

V gene: TRBV5-1
D gene: .
clone size: many
J gene: TRBJ2-1
CDR3 protein: CASSPNVGSPEHEQFF
CDR3 DNA: TGCGCCAGCAGCCCCAATGTCGGGTCACCCGAGCATGAGCAGTTCTTC

V gene: TRBV11-3
D gene: TRBD1
clone size: .
J gene: TRBJ2-7
CDR3 protein: CASSWGTGHLDEQYF
CDR3 DNA: TGTGCCAGCAGCTGGGGGACAGGCCACTTGGACGAGCAGTACTTC

V gene: TRBV3-1
D gene: .
clone size: .
J gene: TRBJ2-1
CDR3 protein: CASSQLARGANEQFF
CDR3 DNA: TGTGCCAGCAGCCAACTAGCGAGAGGAGCCAATGAGCAGTTCTTC

V gene: TRBV27
D gene: .
clone size: many
J gene: TRBJ1-1
CDR3 protein: CASSSWGMNTEAFF
CDR3 DNA: TGTGCCAGCAGCTCTTGGGGCATGAACACTGAAGCTTTCTTT

V gene: TRBV4-2
D gene: .
clone size: many
J gene: TRBJ2-1
CDR3 protein: CASSHGGGEQFF
CDR3 DNA: TGTGCCAGCAGCCACGGGGGAGGTGAGCAGTTCTTC

V gene: TRBV19
D gene: TRBD1
clone size: many
J gene: TRBJ2-1
CDR3 protein: CASRTSGQGAKGNEQFF
CDR3 DNA: TGTGCCAGTCGAACCTCGGGACAGGGGGCGAAGGGCAATGAGCAGTTCTTC

V gene: TRBV28
D gene: .
clone size: .
J gene: TRBJ2-2
CDR3 protein: CASSFQIWELFF
CDR3 DNA: TGTGCCAGCAGTTTTCAGATTTGGGAGCTGTTTTTT

V gene: TRBV6-5
D gene: .
clone size: many
J gene: TRBJ2-7
CDR3 protein: CASSYPETDGSINSRWVQYF
CDR3 DNA: TGTGCCAGCAGTTACCCGGAGACGGACGGGAGTATTAACTCCCGTTGGGTGCAGTACTTC

V gene: TRBV6-2/TRBV6-3
D gene: TRBD2
clone size: .
J gene: TRBJ2-1
CDR3 protein: CASREQPGLAAMEQFF
CDR3 DNA: TGTGCCAGCAGAGAACAACCGGGACTAGCGGCTATGGAGCAGTTCTTC

V gene: TRBV30
D gene: TRBD2
clone size: many
J gene: TRBJ2-1
CDR3 protein: CAWSEGLASNEQFF
CDR3 DNA: TGTGCCTGGAGTGAAGGACTAGCATCAAATGAGCAGTTCTTC

V gene: TRBV9
D gene: .
clone size: .
J gene: TRBJ2-4
CDR3 protein: CASSQSGGYIHYF
CDR3 DNA: TGTGCCAGCAGCCAATCTGGGGGATACATTCACTACTTC

V gene: TRBV5-5
D gene: .
clone size: many
J gene: TRBJ2-1
CDR3 protein: CASSLGGRSWDEQFF
CDR3 DNA: TGTGCCAGCAGCTTGGGGGGTCGTAGTTGGGATGAGCAGTTCTTC

V gene: TRBV18
D gene: .
clone size: many
J gene: TRBJ2-3
CDR3 protein: CASSPSSPDTQYF
CDR3 DNA: TGTGCCAGCTCACCAAGTAGTCCAGATACGCAGTATTTT

V gene: TRBV27
D gene: TRBD1
clone size: medium-sized
J gene: TRBJ1-6
CDR3 protein: CASRRQGGMESPLHF
CDR3 DNA: TGTGCCAGCAGAAGACAGGGGGGAATGGAATCACCCCTCCACTTT

V gene: TRBV7-2
D gene: .
clone size: many
J gene: TRBJ2-1
CDR3 protein: CASSLERSSYNEQFF
CDR3 DNA: TGTGCCAGCAGCTTAGAGCGTAGCTCCTACAATGAGCAGTTCTTC

V gene: TRBV11-3
D gene: .
clone size: once
J gene: TRBJ2-1
CDR3 protein: CAISLSLSMNNEQFF
CDR3 DNA: TGTGCCATCAGCTTATCTCTAAGCATGAACAATGAGCAGTTCTTC

V gene: TRBV13
D gene: .
clone size: .
J gene: TRBJ2-2
CDR3 protein: CAISLVDPSGDTGELFF
CDR3 DNA: TGTGCCATCAGCTTAGTGGATCCCTCAGGGGATACCGGGGAGCTGTTTTTT

V gene: TRBV5-1
D gene: .
clone size: many
J gene: TRBJ2-3
CDR3 protein: CASSFMDGTDTQYF
CDR3 DNA: TGCGCCAGCAGCTTCATGGACGGGACAGATACGCAGTATTTT

V gene: TRBV24-1
D gene: TRBD2
clone size: many
J gene: TRBJ2-1
CDR3 protein: CATSDASGSSYNEQFF
CDR3 DNA: TGTGCCACCAGTGATGCCAGCGGGAGCTCCTACAATGAGCAGTTCTTC

V gene: TRBV6-2/TRBV6-3
D gene: TRBD2
clone size: once
J gene: TRBJ2-2
CDR3 protein: CAITPAGLAGYTGELFF
CDR3 DNA: TGTGCCATCACCCCTGCTGGGCTAGCGGGATACACCGGGGAGCTGTTTTTT

V gene: TRBV15
D gene: .
clone size: many
J gene: TRBJ2-5
CDR3 protein: CATSRGHGETQYF
CDR3 DNA: TGTGCCACCAGCAGAGGGCATGGCGAGACCCAGTACTTC

V gene: TRBV6-1
D gene: .
clone size: many
J gene: TRBJ2-7
CDR3 protein: CASTTEPSYEQYF
CDR3 DNA: TGTGCCAGCACAACAGAGCCGTCCTACGAGCAGTACTTC

V gene: TRBV7-9
D gene: .
clone size: many
J gene: TRBJ2-7
CDR3 protein: CASSLVGEQYF
CDR3 DNA: TGTGCCAGCAGCTTGGTCGGGGAGCAGTACTTC

V gene: TRBV7-6
D gene: TRBD2
clone size: many
J gene: TRBJ2-5
CDR3 protein: CASSLSGQRGETQYF
CDR3 DNA: TGTGCCAGCAGCTTATCCGGGCAGCGGGGAGAGACCCAGTACTTC

V gene: TRBV27
D gene: .
clone size: many
J gene: TRBJ1-1
CDR3 protein: CASSLSAGRGTEAFF
CDR3 DNA: TGTGCCAGCAGTTTATCGGCTGGGCGGGGGACTGAAGCTTTCTTT

V gene: TRBV5-1
D gene: .
clone size: few
J gene: TRBJ2-2
CDR3 protein: CASIPSVGSSGELFF
CDR3 DNA: TGCGCCAGCATCCCCTCCGTGGGATCGAGCGGGGAGCTGTTTTTT

V gene: TRBV11-3
D gene: .
clone size: many
J gene: TRBJ1-1
CDR3 protein: CASRKGGNTEAFF
CDR3 DNA: TGTGCCAGCAGAAAGGGGGGGAACACTGAAGCTTTCTTT

V gene: TRBV30
D gene: .
clone size: medium-sized
J gene: TRBJ1-3
CDR3 protein: CAWTEGAGNTIYF
CDR3 DNA: TGTGCCTGGACCGAGGGGGCTGGAAACACCATATATTTT

V gene: TRBV20-1
D gene: .
clone size: few
J gene: TRBJ2-5
CDR3 protein: CSAKRGETQYF
CDR3 DNA: TGCAGTGCTAAAAGAGGAGAGACCCAGTACTTC

V gene: TRBV7-9
D gene: TRBD2
clone size: many
J gene: TRBJ2-7
CDR3 protein: CASSSGGSPYEQYF
CDR3 DNA: TGTGCCAGCAGCTCTGGCGGGAGCCCCTACGAGCAGTACTTC

V gene: TRBV6-2/TRBV6-3
D gene: .
clone size: once
J gene: TRBJ2-3
CDR3 protein: CASTLSGVGGTQYF
CDR3 DNA: TGTGCCAGCACCTTGTCAGGCGTGGGCGGTACGCAGTATTTT

V gene: TRBV6-2/TRBV6-3
D gene: TRBD1
clone size: few
J gene: TRBJ2-7
CDR3 protein: CASSDSGTGWYF
CDR3 DNA: TGCGCCAGCAGTGACTCCGGGACAGGTTGGTACTTC

V gene: TRBV18
D gene: .
clone size: many
J gene: TRBJ2-1
CDR3 protein: CASSPGIGANEQFF
CDR3 DNA: TGTGCCAGCTCACCAGGGATCGGGGCTAATGAGCAGTTCTTC

V gene: TRBV7-3
D gene: TRBD2
clone size: many
J gene: TRBJ2-3
CDR3 protein: CASSPTGTSTPTDTQYF
CDR3 DNA: TGTGCCAGCAGCCCGACCGGGACTAGCACTCCCACAGATACGCAGTATTTT

V gene: TRBV6-4
D gene: .
clone size: many
J gene: TRBJ2-2
CDR3 protein: CASNRGGDTGELFF
CDR3 DNA: TGTGCCAGCAACCGCGGGGGCGACACCGGGGAGCTGTTTTTT

V gene: TRBV11-3
D gene: .
clone size: .
J gene: TRBJ2-1
CDR3 protein: CASSLSGSYNEQFF
CDR3 DNA: TGTGCCAGCAGTCTGAGCGGGTCCTACAATGAGCAGTTCTTC

V gene: TRBV7-6
D gene: .
clone size: many
J gene: TRBJ2-2
CDR3 protein: CASSPDSGELFF
CDR3 DNA: TGTGCCAGCAGCCCTGACTCCGGGGAGCTGTTTTTT